The 15 T cell receptor beta chains below come from one sample, sequenced in a study of CD8 T cells in Susac syndrome. RNA, at roughly 0.5 to 1 ug, was reverse transcribed with random hexamers. Using its own MiXCR run on the immunoSEQ multiplex PCR reads, TCRdb lists one record per CDR3 protein. The table records over 100,000 distinct CDR3 sequences, 85% to 95% of them present only once. Sequenced: CD4+ T cells from PBMCs. All receptors come from a human donor in good health.

The rearrangement joins TRBV6-5 to TRBJ1-1; D unresolved. The CDR3 covers 14 residues. Germline lookup yields CDR1 MNHEY and CDR2 SVGAGI. V was trimmed by 8 bases and J by 2 bases, leaving 15 bases between them. The CDR3 sequence is CASGKVRTNTEAFF. In nucleotides, the CDR3 is TGTGCCAGCGGTAAGGTTCGCACCAACACTGAAGCTTTCTTT.

The chain links TRBV2 to TRBJ2-1; D is uncertain. Germline CDR1 reads SNHLY; CDR2 reads FYNNEI. The CDR3 totals 15 residues. Trimming cost V 1 base and J 3 bases, with 10 bases left between them. The CDR3 spells CASSEGRQVYNEQFF. The CDR3 nucleotides are TGTGCCAGCAGTGAAGGACGTCAGGTCTACAATGAGCAGTTCTTC.

For this clonotype: Here the CDR3 omits its conserved ending phenylalanine or tryptophan, so a read error is the likely source. The CDR3, as DNA: TGTGCCAGCAGTCCGGACAGTAACAATGAGCAGTTCCTC. Translating it yields CASSPDSNNEQFL. The chain couples TRBV12-3 or TRBV12-4 to TRBJ2-1; D possibly corresponds to TRBD1 (6 bases). V dropped 5 bases and J dropped 5 bases, with 10 bases sitting between them. CDR3 length: 13 amino acids.

Written as DNA, the CDR3 is TGTGCCAGCAGCTTAGTACAGTCTAATGAAAAACTGTTTTTT. It translates to CASSLVQSNEKLFF. The rearrangement joins TRBV7-9 to TRBJ1-4, with D unclear. The CDR3 has 14 residues. Trimming stripped 1 base from V and 3 bases from J, with 6 bases between. The V gene's germline CDR1 is SEHNR and CDR2 FQNEAQ (reference sequence).

This clonotype was counted once. V is TRBV6-5 and J is TRBJ1-4, with D perhaps TRBD1 (5 bases). The CDR3 totals 14 residues. CDR1 is MNHEY and CDR2 is SVGAGI in the germline V gene. V was pared by 5 bases and J by 8 bases, with 15 bases between. CDR3 in amino acids: CASSRRGPREKLFF. CDR3 nucleotide sequence: TGTGCCAGCAGTAGGAGGGGTCCTAGGGAAAAACTGTTTTTT.

The chain carries TRBV19 and TRBJ2-2; D remains unclear. The CDR3 loop spans 15 amino acids. Deletions cut 3 bases from V and 7 bases from J, with 15 bases between. CDR1 and CDR2 (germline): LNHDA, SQIVND (reference sequence). The CDR3 DNA sequence: TGTGCCAGTAGTATTGGTGGGGTTGCGGACGGGGAGCTGTTTTTT. Its protein is CASSIGGVADGELFF.

The rearrangement joins TRBV29-1 to TRBJ2-4, with D unresolved. The ends were cut back, 7 bases at V and 5 bases at J, with 9 bases in the middle. Germline V lookup: CDR1 SQVTM, CDR2 ANQGSEA. This CDR3 is built from 11 residues. CDR3 residues: CSGSRENIQYF. CDR3 coding DNA: TGCAGCGGTTCGAGAGAAAACATTCAGTACTTC.

The rearrangement links TRBV7-2 to TRBJ2-2, with D possibly TRBD1 on 5 matching bases. V was clipped by 6 bases and J by 5 bases, with 16 bases between them. Germline CDR1 is SGHTA and CDR2 is FQGNSA. There are 15 residues in the CDR3. This CDR3 is CASRYEGAGTGELFF. The CDR3 DNA follows: TGTGCCAGCAGGTACGAAGGGGCCGGAACCGGGGAGCTGTTTTTT.

V gene TRBV3-1 combines with J gene TRBJ2-1; no reliable D call. This CDR3 spans 12 amino acids. CDR1 and CDR2 (germline): LGHDT, YNNKEL (reference sequence). V lost 5 bases and J 9 bases, leaving 11 bases between the germline ends. CDR3 region: CASSIQVGEQFF. For the CDR3, the DNA is TGTGCCAGCAGCATTCAAGTCGGTGAGCAGTTCTTC.

The V gene is TRBV7-9, the J gene TRBJ2-7; TRBD1 might be the D (6 bases). V lost 11 bases and J 0 bases, leaving 8 bases between the germline ends. The CDR3 has 11 amino acids. CDR1 and CDR2 (germline): SEHNR, FQNEAQ (reference sequence). The CDR3 bases are TGTGCCGGACAGACCTCCTACGAGCAGTACTTC. This sequence encodes CAGQTSYEQYF.

The V and J genes are TRBV5-6 and TRBJ2-3; a possible D gene is TRBD2 (5 bases). The germline V gene encodes CDR1 SGHDT and CDR2 YYEEEE. This CDR3 has 16 amino acids. Trimming removed 1 base at V and 0 bases at J, with 12 bases between. Here the CDR3 DNA reads TGTGCCAGCAGCTTGAAACGGGGATCAAGCACAGATACGCAGTATTTT. Amino acid sequence: CASSLKRGSSTDTQYF.

This clonotype was seen once. This chain links TRBV20-1 with TRBJ2-3; maybe TRBD1 (5 bases). Germline values: CDR1 DFQATT, CDR2 SNEGSKA (reference sequence). Deletions cut 3 bases from V and 6 bases from J, with 16 bases between. The length of the CDR3 is 14 residues. This CDR3 reads CSASEGAPADTQYF. In DNA, the CDR3 is TGCAGTGCTAGTGAAGGGGCCCCTGCTGATACGCAGTATTTT.

The gene calls are TRBV7-2 and TRBJ2-7; D perhaps matches TRBD1 (5 bases). From germline, CDR1 is SGHTA and CDR2 FQGNSA. The V end lost 2 bases, the J end lost 1 base, and 9 bases lay between the germline ends. This CDR3 is 14 amino acids long. Here the CDR3 DNA reads TGTGCCAGCAGCTTAAGCAGGGTGTCCTACGAGCAGTACTTC. Its translation: CASSLSRVSYEQYF.

This chain connects TRBV29-1 to TRBJ2-1; D call uncertain. The CDR3 contains 13 residues. Germline V gene sequence: CDR1 SQVTM, CDR2 ANQGSEA. V was cut by 4 bases and J by 7 bases, with 14 bases left in between. The CDR3 is CSVARGYGNEQFF. The CDR3, as DNA: TGCAGCGTTGCACGCGGATACGGGAATGAGCAGTTCTTC.

This sequence joins TRBV7-9 and TRBJ2-6, with a weak D call TRBD2 (5 bases). The CDR3 extends over 15 amino acids. The V and J ends lost 3 bases and 4 bases respectively, with 10 bases between them. In germline, CDR1 is SEHNR, CDR2 FQNEAQ (reference sequence). The CDR3 loop is CASSFAGFGANVLTF. The CDR3 nucleotides are TGTGCCAGCAGCTTTGCGGGCTTCGGGGCCAACGTCCTGACTTTC.